Below are 9 T cell receptor beta chains sequenced from a single sample in a study of cytomegalovirus exposure and HLA in healthy donors. Primers included in the PCR were 60 Vbeta and 13 Jbeta primers. TCRdb's table, derived via immunoSEQ multiplex PCR, lists solely in-frame clones and lacks some. The sample lists some 170,000 clones; over 60% were seen once. The sample taken for sequencing was PBMCs. These receptors were obtained from a woman aged 25 to 39 in good health and CMV-seronegative.

The V and J genes are TRBV30 and TRBJ2-1, with 8 bases aligning to TRBD2. CDR1 GTSNPN and CDR2 SVGIG come from the germline V gene (reference sequence). J gave up 7 bases and V 0 bases, and 2 bases lay outside the gene matches. The CDR3 length is 13 residues. The CDR3 loop is CAWSVGGVNEQFF. CDR3 coding DNA: TGTGCCTGGAGTGTCGGGGGGGTGAATGAGCAGTTCTTC.

The rearrangement uses TRBV19 and TRBJ2-3, with 7 bases lining up with TRBD2. Germline V CDR1 and CDR2: LNHDA, SQIVND (reference sequence). J gave up 4 bases and V 0 bases, and 10 bases lay outside the gene matches. The CDR3 covers 17 residues. The CDR3 sequence: CASSIDGGGASADTQYF. The CDR3 bases are TGTGCCAGTAGTATAGATGGCGGGGGAGCTAGTGCAGATACGCAGTATTTT.

CDR3 loop: CAISPDISNQPQHF. CDR3 DNA sequence: TGTGCCATCAGCCCCGACATTAGCAATCAGCCCCAGCATTTT. V gene TRBV10-3 combines with J gene TRBJ1-5; D remains ambiguous. The germline CDR1 and CDR2 sequences are ENHRY and SYGVKD. V shed 6 bases and J shed 0 bases, with 9 bases lying between them. The CDR3 has 14 amino acids.

The J gene is TRBJ2-1, the V gene TRBV4-3; 8 bases map to TRBD1. J was trimmed by 5 bases and V by 0 bases; bases with no gene match: 9. The length of the CDR3 is 17 residues. Germline-derived CDR1 and CDR2 are LGHNA and YSLEER. The CDR3 region is CASSQDRGQVLDNEQFF. The CDR3 DNA is TGCGCCAGCAGCCAAGATCGGGGACAGGTACTTGACAATGAGCAGTTCTTC.

The chain uses TRBV5-6 and TRBJ1-1; D remains ambiguous. Germline V CDR1 and CDR2: SGHDT, YYEEEE. This CDR3 spans 13 amino acids. Trimming left V 4 bases short and J 0 bases short, with 7 bases between. The CDR3 nucleotides are TGTGCCAGCAGCCGGGGAGTGAACACTGAAGCTTTCTTT. Amino acids: CASSRGVNTEAFF. Full variable domain (outside the CDR3, taken from reference TRBV5-6 and TRBJ1-1): DAGVTQSPTHLIKTRGQQVTLRCSPKSGHDTVSWYQQALGQGPQFIFQYYEEEERQRGNFPDRFSGHQFPNYSSELNVNALLLGDSALYLCASSRGVNTEAFFGQGTRLTVV.

The J gene is TRBJ2-5, the V gene TRBV27; no reliable D call. The CDR3 loop spans 14 amino acids. V lost 6 bases and J 5 bases, leaving 16 bases between the germline ends. CDR1 MNHEY and CDR2 SMNVEV come from the germline V gene (reference sequence). The chain's CDR3 is CASRYLDGGETQYF. The CDR3 bases are TGTGCCAGCAGGTATCTAGACGGTGGGGAGACCCAGTACTTC.

The J gene is TRBJ2-3, the V gene TRBV6-1, with a weak D call TRBD2 (5 bases). The germline CDR1 and CDR2 sequences are MNHNS and SASEGT. CDR3 length equals 11 residues. Trimming pared 8 bases from V and 6 bases from J, leaving 9 bases between. The CDR3 sequence: CASDRGDTQYF. The CDR3 coding sequence is TGTGCCAGCGACCGCGGGGATACGCAGTATTTT.

This clone was recorded only once. The gene calls are TRBV28 and TRBJ1-5; D is ambiguous. The germline CDR1 and CDR2 sequences are MDHEN and SYDVKM. The V end lost 10 bases, the J end lost 11 bases, and 15 bases lay between the germline ends. This CDR3 contains 11 residues. The DNA for the CDR3 is TGTGCCACCTTACTAATGGAGGCCCAGCATTTT. Its translation is CATLLMEAQHF.

The chain employs TRBV5-6 and TRBJ2-5; maybe TRBD2 (6 bases). The CDR3 is 13 residues long. The V gene lost 3 bases and the J gene lost 6 bases, with 12 bases spanning the gap. Germline CDR1 SGHDT, CDR2 YYEEEE. CDR3 nucleotides: TGTGCCAGCAGCTGGCGGGGCTTGCAGACCCAGTACTTC. Protein product: CASSWRGLQTQYF.